This T cell receptor beta chain is drawn from a study of blood T cell repertoires in COVID-19. Original handling: Reference gene primer amplification yielded estimated nucleated cell counts. Assay: immunoSEQ multiplex PCR; the TCRdb copy retains only in-frame clones and omits some. The V and J calls and clone size are taken from that table; D and trimming were inferred from the DNA. Of some 80,000 clones in the sample, 65% to 90% are singletons; the top ten hold roughly a sixth. The CDR3 has 14 residues. V was shortened by 0 bases and J by 15 bases, with 18 bases between the two germline ends. Germline V gives CDR1 SGHDN, CDR2 FVKESK.

The receptor comes from a human donor in a cohort sampled during active COVID-19. The V gene is TRBV14, the J gene TRBJ2-1; D may be TRBD2 (7 bases). Sequenced input: peripheral blood. In DNA form, the CDR3 reads TGTGCCAGCAGCCAAGATGGGAGGGGGACCGCGCCGTTCTTC. It yields the protein CASSQDGRGTAPFF.